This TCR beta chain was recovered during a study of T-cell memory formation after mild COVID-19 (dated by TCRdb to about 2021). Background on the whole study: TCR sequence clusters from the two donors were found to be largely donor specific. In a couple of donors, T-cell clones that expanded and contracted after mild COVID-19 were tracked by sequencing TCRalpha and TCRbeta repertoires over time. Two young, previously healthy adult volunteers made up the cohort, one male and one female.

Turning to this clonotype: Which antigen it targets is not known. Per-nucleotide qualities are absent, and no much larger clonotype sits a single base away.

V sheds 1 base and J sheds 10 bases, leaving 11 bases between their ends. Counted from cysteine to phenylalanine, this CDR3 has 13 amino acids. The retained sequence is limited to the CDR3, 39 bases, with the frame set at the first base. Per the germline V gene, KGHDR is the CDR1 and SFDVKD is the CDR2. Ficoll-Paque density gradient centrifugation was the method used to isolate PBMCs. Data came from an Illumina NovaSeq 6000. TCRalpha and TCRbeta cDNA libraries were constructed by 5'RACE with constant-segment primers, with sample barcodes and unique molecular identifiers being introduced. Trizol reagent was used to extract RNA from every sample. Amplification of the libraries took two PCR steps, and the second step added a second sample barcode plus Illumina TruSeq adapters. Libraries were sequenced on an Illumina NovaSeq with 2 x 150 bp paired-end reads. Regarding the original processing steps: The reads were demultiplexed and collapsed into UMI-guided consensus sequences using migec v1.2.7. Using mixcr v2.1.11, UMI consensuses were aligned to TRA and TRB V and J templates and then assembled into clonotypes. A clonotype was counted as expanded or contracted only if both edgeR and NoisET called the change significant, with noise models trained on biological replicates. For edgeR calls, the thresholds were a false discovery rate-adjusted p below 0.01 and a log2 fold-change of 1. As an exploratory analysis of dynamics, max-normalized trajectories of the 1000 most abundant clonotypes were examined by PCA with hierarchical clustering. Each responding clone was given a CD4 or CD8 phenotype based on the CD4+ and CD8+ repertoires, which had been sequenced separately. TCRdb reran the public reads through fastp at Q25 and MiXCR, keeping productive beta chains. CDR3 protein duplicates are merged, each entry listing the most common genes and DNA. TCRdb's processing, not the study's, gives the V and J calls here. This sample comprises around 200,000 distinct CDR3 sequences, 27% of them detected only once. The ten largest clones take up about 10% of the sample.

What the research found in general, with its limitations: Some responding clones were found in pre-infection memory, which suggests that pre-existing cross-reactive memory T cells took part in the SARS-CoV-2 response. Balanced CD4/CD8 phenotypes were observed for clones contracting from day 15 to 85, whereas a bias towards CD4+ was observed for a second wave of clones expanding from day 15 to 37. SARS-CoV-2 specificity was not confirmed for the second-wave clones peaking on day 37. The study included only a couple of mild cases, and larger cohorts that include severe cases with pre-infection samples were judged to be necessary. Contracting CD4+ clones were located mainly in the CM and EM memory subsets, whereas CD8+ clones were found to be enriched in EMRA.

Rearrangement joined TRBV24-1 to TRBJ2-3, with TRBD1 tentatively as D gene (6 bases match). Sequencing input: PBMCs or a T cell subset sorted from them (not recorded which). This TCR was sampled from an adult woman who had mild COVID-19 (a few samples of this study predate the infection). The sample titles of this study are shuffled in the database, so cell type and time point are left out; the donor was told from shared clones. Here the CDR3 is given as CATSDFSTGSQYF. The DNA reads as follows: TGTGCCACCAGTGATTTTTCGACAGGCTCGCAGTATTTT.